The TCR beta chain described here comes from a study of identical twins. Germline values: CDR1 LGHNA, CDR2 YNFKEQ. V shed 2 bases and J 4 bases; nucleotides not matched to a gene: 12. The CDR3 has 18 amino acids. Study-level points and caveats: Conclusions relied on cross-sectional statistical analysis, not following the same donors.

Worth noting for this clonotype: Its antigen is still unknown.

All donors comprised healthy Caucasians. In TCRdb, the 5' RACE reads were re-called with MiXCR into one record per CDR3 protein. This sample has about 900,000 distinct CDR3 sequences; roughly 12% occur once, and the top ten carry around 1.6%. The same sample was also studied in work on yellow fever vaccine responses in identical twins. From that second work: Twins' vaccine T cell responses were reported to seem partly convergent and partly personalized.

V usage is TRBV4-2 and J usage is TRBJ2-2, with 8 bases fitting TRBD2. The sequence was obtained from a woman between 18 and 29 years old in good health. What was sequenced was PBMCs. CDR3: CASSQPMTSALGTGELFF. In DNA form, the CDR3 reads TGTGCCAGCAGCCAACCAATGACTAGCGCCCTCGGCACCGGGGAGCTGTTTTTT.